This TCR beta chain was captured by sequencing in a study of T cells in Graves' hyperthyroidism and ophthalmopathy. RNA transcripts gave rise to amplified TCR beta CDR3 regions. Researchers ran a first-round RT-PCR on the TCR CDR3 using the HTBI primer set. TCRdb independently ran MiXCR on the multiplex PCR reads; one entry per CDR3 protein. The sample has more than 650,000 distinct CDR3 sequences; less than 15% are singletons. V lost 2 bases to trimming and J lost 7 bases, with 9 bases between them. Per the germline V gene, CDR1 is LGHDT and CDR2 is YNNKEL (reference sequence). The CDR3 length is 13 residues. In this sample, this clonotype turned up many times.

The sequencing input was blood. V usage is TRBV3-1 and J usage is TRBJ2-1; no definite D call. This sequence originates from a woman under 30 with Graves' hyperthyroidism. For the CDR3, the DNA is TGTGCCAGCAGCCAACCCCTGGGAAATGAGCAGTTCTTC. Translation: CASSQPLGNEQFF.